The 21 T cell receptor beta chains reported below all come from one sample, sequenced in a study of T-cell reconstitution after alpha-beta-depleted transplantation in children. Unique molecular identifiers were used in preparing the TCRbeta library. TCRdb called the PCR reads again in MiXCR, with one record for every CDR3 protein. Of some 520,000 distinct CDR3 sequences listed, 32% are singletons. Material: PBMCs from the stem cell graft donor, obtained from the stem cell graft. Receptors originate from a human donor who donated a stem cell graft to a child with aplastic anemia.

CDR3 region: CSARGLGNQPQHF. The CDR3 DNA sequence: TGCAGTGCTAGAGGTCTCGGCAATCAGCCCCAGCATTTT. The rearrangement uses TRBV20-1 and TRBJ1-5; D is undetermined. Germline CDR1 DFQATT, CDR2 SNEGSKA (reference sequence). The CDR3 spans 13 residues. The V gene lost 1 base and the J gene lost 2 bases, with 6 bases spanning the gap.

This chain connects TRBV20-1 to TRBJ1-1; no clear D gene. The CDR3 has 14 residues. Germline values: CDR1 DFQATT, CDR2 SNEGSKA (reference sequence). The CDR3 DNA reads TGCAGCCGACTAGGGAGGCAACAAGGTTATGAAGCTTTCTTT. Translation: CSRLGRQQGYEAFF.

The chain uses TRBV6-2 or TRBV6-3 and TRBJ1-1; D gene unclear. The CDR3 has 11 residues. Trimming took off 6 bases at V and 7 bases at J, with 9 bases between the two ends. Germline values: CDR1 MNHEY, CDR2 SVGEGT. DNA for the CDR3: TGTGCCAGCAGCAGCGGGAGTGAAGCTTTCTTT. Protein: CASSSGSEAFF.

This clonotype was observed a handful of times. In nucleotides, the CDR3 is TGTGCCAGCAGCCTGGCTAGTATCCACGAGCAGTACTTC. It yields the protein CASSLASIHEQYF. J is TRBJ2-7 and V is TRBV4-2, with unresolved D. Germline CDR1 is LGHNA and CDR2 is YNFKEQ. The V end lost 4 bases, the J end lost 5 bases, and 12 bases lay between the germline ends. CDR3 length: 13 residues.

This clonotype turned up a few times. The chain uses TRBV12-3 or TRBV12-4 and TRBJ2-5, with 8 bases lining up with TRBD1. This CDR3 region has 15 residues. With 4 bases clipped from V and 5 bases from J, the junction kept 9 bases outside the gene matches. CDR3 region: CASSSAGQGTETQYF. In nucleotides, the CDR3 is TGTGCCAGCAGTTCCGCCGGACAGGGAACGGAGACCCAGTACTTC.

This clonotype occurred a few times. V is TRBV18 and J is TRBJ1-1; D is possibly TRBD1 (5 bases). Germline V gives CDR1 KGHSH, CDR2 LQKENI. With 0 bases removed from V and 8 bases from J, the gap between germline ends came to 7 bases. The CDR3 totals 12 residues. CDR3 nucleotides: TGTGCCAGCTCACCACCTGCAGGGGAAGCTTTCTTT. This translates into CASSPPAGEAFF.

The chain joins TRBV7-2 to TRBJ2-2; unclear D gene. There are 16 residues in the CDR3. Trimming pared 1 base from V and 0 bases from J, leaving 9 bases between. In germline, CDR1 is SGHTA, CDR2 FQGNSA. In DNA, the CDR3 is TGTGCCAGCAGCTTAGGAAGTCGACCGAACACCGGGGAGCTGTTTTTT. It specifies CASSLGSRPNTGELFF.

The gene calls are TRBV6-2 or TRBV6-3 and TRBJ2-1; 10 bases fit TRBD2. Germline V lookup: CDR1 MNHEY, CDR2 SVGEGT. CDR3 size: 16 residues. With V trimmed by 2 bases and J by 5 bases, 6 bases remained unmatched. CDR3 DNA: TGTGCCAGCAGTTACCCAACGACTAGCGGGCACAATGAGCAGTTCTTC. Protein sequence: CASSYPTTSGHNEQFF.

This clonotype showed up just a few times. J is TRBJ2-1 and V is TRBV20-1; D call uncertain. The CDR3 is 10 amino acids. Per the germline V gene, CDR1 is DFQATT and CDR2 is SNEGSKA (reference sequence). Trimming stripped 6 bases from V and 5 bases from J, with 5 bases between. The CDR3, as DNA: TGCAGTGCCAATGACAATGAGCAGTTCTTC. The encoded protein is CSANDNEQFF.

The rearrangement joins TRBV5-1 to TRBJ2-1; D gene ambiguous. Germline lookup yields CDR1 SGHRS and CDR2 YFSETQ. V was cut by 2 bases and J by 0 bases, with 6 bases left in between. The CDR3 totals 14 residues. Here the CDR3 DNA reads TGCGCCAGCAGCTTACTTAACTCCTACAATGAGCAGTTCTTC. Translation: CASSLLNSYNEQFF.

This clonotype appeared a few times. Here the CDR3 DNA reads TGTGCCAGCAGCTTGGGTCGGAAGAACACTGAAGCTTTCTTT. It specifies CASSLGRKNTEAFF. The chain employs TRBV5-6 and TRBJ1-1; D ambiguous. This CDR3 is built from 14 residues. The V end was cut by 0 bases, the J end by 1 base, with 7 bases between. Looked up from germline, CDR1 is SGHDT and CDR2 is YYEEEE.

The DNA for the CDR3 is TGTGCCAGCAGTCCAAGCCGGGGAAGGGCCTATGGCTACACCTTC. It codes for CASSPSRGRAYGYTF. This chain links TRBV6-2 or TRBV6-3 with TRBJ1-2; D ambiguous. CDR1 and CDR2 from the germline V gene are MNHEY and SVGEGT. CDR3 size: 15 residues. Trimming removed 5 bases from V and 4 bases from J, with 17 bases in between.

This chain links TRBV28 with TRBJ2-5, with 8 bases that match TRBD1. This CDR3 is 17 amino acids long. After removal of 5 bases from V and 0 bases from J, the junction contained 11 bases not matched to a gene. Germline values: CDR1 MDHEN, CDR2 SYDVKM. CDR3 coding DNA: TGTGCCAGCAGTGCCTACCGGGACAGGCAGAACCAAGAGACCCAGTACTTC. As protein: CASSAYRDRQNQETQYF.

The genes are TRBV11-1 and TRBJ2-5; unclear D gene. CDR1 and CDR2 from the germline V gene are SGHAT and FQDESV (reference sequence). V was trimmed by 2 bases and J by 0 bases, leaving 10 bases between them. The CDR3 has 15 residues. CDR3 region: CASSLPDWYQETQYF. DNA of the CDR3: TGTGCCAGCAGCTTACCGGATTGGTACCAAGAGACCCAGTACTTC.

V and J are TRBV20-1 and TRBJ1-1; no reliable D call. The CDR3 has 15 amino acids. The V end lost 0 bases, the J end lost 1 base, and 12 bases lay between the germline ends. Germline loops: CDR1 DFQATT, CDR2 SNEGSKA (reference sequence). Written as DNA, the CDR3 is TGCAGTGCTAGAGATGGTAGGACGGCGAACACTGAAGCTTTCTTT. The encoded protein is CSARDGRTANTEAFF.

This clonotype was seen repeatedly, ten times or more. The chain employs TRBV20-1 and TRBJ2-1, with D perhaps TRBD2 (6 bases). Trimming stripped 3 bases from V and 0 bases from J, with 9 bases between. This CDR3 comprises 14 residues. Germline V gene data show CDR1 as DFQATT and CDR2 as SNEGSKA (reference sequence). For the CDR3, the DNA is TGCAGTGCTAGTACCGGGAGCTCCTACAATGAGCAGTTCTTC. Translated, it gives CSASTGSSYNEQFF.

This clonotype was counted between two and nine times. This sequence joins TRBV10-1 and TRBJ2-3, with a weak D call TRBD2 (5 bases). CDR1 is WNHNN and CDR2 is SYGVQD in the germline V gene (reference sequence). The CDR3 spans 14 residues. Trimming stripped 6 bases from V and 0 bases from J, with 10 bases between. The CDR3 region is CASSHRTSTDTQYF. Here the CDR3 DNA reads TGCGCCAGCAGCCACCGGACTAGCACAGATACGCAGTATTTT.

The V call is TRBV11-2, the J call TRBJ1-1; 7 bases fit TRBD1. Trimming took 7 bases from V and 2 from J; bases not matched to a gene: 13. Germline V gene sequence: CDR1 SGHAT, CDR2 FQNNGV. The CDR3 loop spans 16 amino acids. This chain's CDR3 is CASTTSADRVNTEAFF. The CDR3, as DNA: TGTGCCAGCACCACTTCGGCCGACAGGGTTAACACTGAAGCTTTCTTT.

The chain employs TRBV7-9 and TRBJ2-6; D is unclear. The CDR3 consists of 14 residues. CDR1 and CDR2 from the germline V gene are SEHNR and FQNEAQ (reference sequence). V lost 4 bases and J 2 bases, leaving 6 bases between the germline ends. The CDR3: CASSSRAGANVLTF. CDR3 coding DNA: TGTGCCAGCAGCTCCCGTGCTGGGGCCAACGTCCTGACTTTC.

This clonotype has more than one count but fewer than ten. The CDR3 nucleotides are TGTGCCAGTAAGCGAAGCGGGCCCGGGGAGCTGTTTTTT. Translated, it gives CASKRSGPGELFF. This chain connects TRBV19 to TRBJ2-2, with D maybe TRBD2 (6 bases). CDR1 LNHDA and CDR2 SQIVND come from the germline V gene (reference sequence). V lost 7 bases and J 6 bases, leaving 12 bases between the germline ends. The CDR3 sequence is 13 residues long.

This clonotype was seen a handful of times. V is TRBV29-1 and J is TRBJ1-4; the D is unclear. In germline, CDR1 is SQVTM, CDR2 ANQGSEA. Trimming cost V 7 bases and J 0 bases, with 12 bases left between them. The CDR3 extends over 14 amino acids. The CDR3 sequence: CSAQPLATNEKLFF. The CDR3 DNA reads TGCAGCGCCCAGCCACTTGCAACTAATGAAAAACTGTTTTTT.